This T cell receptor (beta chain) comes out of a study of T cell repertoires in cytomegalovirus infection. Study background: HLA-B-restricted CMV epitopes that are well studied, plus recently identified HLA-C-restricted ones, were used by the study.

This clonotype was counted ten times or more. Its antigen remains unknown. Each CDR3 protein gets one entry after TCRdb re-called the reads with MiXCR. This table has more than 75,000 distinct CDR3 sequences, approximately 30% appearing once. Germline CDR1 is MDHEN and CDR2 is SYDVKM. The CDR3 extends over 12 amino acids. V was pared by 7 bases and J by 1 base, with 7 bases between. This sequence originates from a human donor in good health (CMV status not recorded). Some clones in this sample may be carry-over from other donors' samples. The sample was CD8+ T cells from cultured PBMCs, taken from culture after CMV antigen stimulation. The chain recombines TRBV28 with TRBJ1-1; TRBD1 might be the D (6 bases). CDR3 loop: CASKTGNTEAFF. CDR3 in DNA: TGTGCCAGCAAGACAGGGAACACTGAAGCTTTCTTT.